This TCR beta chain is from a study of graft-versus-host responses after intestinal transplantation. Overall study context: Every transplant recipient was induced with anti-thymocyte globulin, then maintained on tacrolimus and steroids for roughly 3 years.

Study-wide results and caveats: Detected in recipient marrow were GvH clones, some of which were first observed in ileum or blood. In patients with graft-donor T cell macrochimerism, allograft graft-versus-host to host-versus-graft clonal ratios were high. Levels of circulating GvH clones at their peak were associated with early post-transplant HvG declines.

Concerning this clone: Its antigen is as yet unknown.

The method was immunoSEQ multiplex PCR; TCRdb's version includes in-frame clones alone and lacks a portion of them. This repertoire shows around 71,000 clones, roughly 92% found once; its top ten account for roughly 6.7%. Trimming removed 4 bases from V and 2 bases from J; junction bases left unmatched: 10. CDR1 SGHTA and CDR2 FQGNSA come from the germline V gene. The CDR3 spans 18 residues. The sequences come from bone marrow, collected around 720 days after intestinal transplantation. The V call is TRBV7-2, the J call TRBJ2-3, with 12 bases lining up with TRBD2. The TCR comes from a human patient who received an intestinal transplant, so some T cells may come from the graft donor. The CDR3: CASSSPNTSGGPTDTQYF. CDR3 DNA sequence: TGTGCCAGCAGCTCACCTAACACTAGCGGGGGGCCCACAGATACGCAGTATTTT. Variable domain in full (rest from reference TRBV7-2 and TRBJ2-3): GAGVSQSPSNKVTEKGKDVELRCDPISGHTALYWYRQSLGQGLEFLIYFQGNSAPDKSGLPSDRFSAERTGGSVSTLTIQRTQQEDSAVYLCASSSPNTSGGPTDTQYFGPGTRLTVL.